This T cell receptor beta chain was obtained from a study of blood T cell repertoires in COVID-19. Overall study context: The cDNA or gDNA used as material had been derived from T cells, B-cell-depleted T cells, or PBMCs.

In the original processing: Amplification from reference gene primers served as the basis for estimated nucleated cell counts. Generated by immunoSEQ multiplex PCR, the TCRdb table keeps only in-frame clones and is missing some. V and J calls and clone size come straight from that table; D and trimming were deduced from the DNA. The sample lists hundreds of thousands of clones; roughly 88% were seen once. The germline CDR1 and CDR2 sequences are SNHLY and FYNNEI. The CDR3 is 12 amino acids. Trimming removed 5 bases from V and 2 bases from J, with 6 bases in between. This clonotype was obtained from a woman in her 40s with acute COVID-19. The sequenced material came from PBMCs or T cells enriched from blood (not recorded which). The genes are TRBV2 and TRBJ1-2; D is unclear. The CDR3 loop is CASSPTNYGYTF. The CDR3 nucleotides read TGTGCCAGCAGTCCTACGAACTATGGCTACACCTTC.